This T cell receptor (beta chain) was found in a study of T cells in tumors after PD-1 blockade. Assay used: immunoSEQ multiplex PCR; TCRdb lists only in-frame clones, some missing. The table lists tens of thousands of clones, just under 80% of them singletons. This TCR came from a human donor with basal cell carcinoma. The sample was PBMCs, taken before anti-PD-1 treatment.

CDR3 sequence: CAISELTANYGYTF. CDR3 DNA: TGTGCCATCAGTGAGCTGACAGCTAACTATGGCTACACCTTC. The chain carries TRBV10-3 and TRBJ1-2; a weak D match, TRBD1 (5 bases). The length of the CDR3 is 14 residues. Germline CDR1 ENHRY, CDR2 SYGVKD. The germline V and J ends were trimmed by 2 bases and 0 bases, with 7 bases remaining between them.